These 8 T cell receptor beta chains were sequenced from one sample in a study of breast tumors, draining lymph nodes, adjacent tissues (dated by TCRdb to the mid-2010s). Lymph node samples were obtained from the axillary draining lymph nodes of breast cancer patients. The method was multiplex PCR. The run used an Illumina HiSeq 2000. TCRdb applied fastp at Q25 and MiXCR to the public reads, then kept only in-frame beta chains. Each CDR3 protein gets just one entry, which takes the most common genes and DNA from the rows behind it. The table for this sample lists 200,000 to 250,000 distinct CDR3 sequences; around 35% of them were counted only once. Of the sample, approximately 3.6% falls within the top ten clones. Sequencing was performed on axillary lymph node tissue. The receptors shown here come from a female donor with breast cancer. Some clones in this sample may be carry-over from other donors' samples.

This clonotype was found many times. The genes are TRBV5-1 and TRBJ2-5; 8 nucleotides align to TRBD2. The ends lost 0 bases at V and 4 bases at J; junction bases unmatched: 2. The CDR3 loop spans 14 amino acids. Germline lookup yields CDR1 SGHRS and CDR2 YFSETQ. As DNA, the CDR3 is TGCGCCAGCAGCTTGGGACTAGCGTCAGAGACCCAGTACTTC. Translating it yields CASSLGLASETQYF.

This clonotype was counted at least ten times. A much larger clone lies a single base off, so this may be a read error. This sequence joins TRBV7-2 and TRBJ1-5; TRBD1 matches at 9 bases. V lost 5 bases, J lost 3 bases, and 11 bases stayed unmatched. In germline, CDR1 is SGHTA, CDR2 FQGNSA. This CDR3 spans 17 amino acids. The CDR3 reads CASSLTGQGLSNQPQHF. DNA for the CDR3: TGTGCCAGCAGCCTGACGGGACAGGGTCTATCCAATCAGCCCCAGCATTTT.

On this clonotype: A much larger clone sits a single nucleotide away, making a read error possible. The genes are TRBV5-6 and TRBJ1-2; 9 positions agree with TRBD1. Losses at the gene ends were 6 bases for V and 7 bases for J; bases not matched to a gene: 10. Germline V lookup: CDR1 SGHDT, CDR2 YYEEEE. The CDR3 covers 14 residues. The DNA for the CDR3 is TGTGCCAGCAACTTCTTGACAGGGGGAGGTGGCTACACCTTC. Protein sequence: CASNFLTGGGGYTF.

The chain has TRBV15 and TRBJ2-5; no firm D call. The CDR3 is 12 residues long. Germline CDR1 LNHNV, CDR2 YYDKDF (reference sequence). V was trimmed by 8 bases and J by 4 bases, leaving 11 bases between them. CDR3 DNA: TGTGCCACCGGGTTAGCTGGAGAGACCCAGTACTTC. Translating gives CATGLAGETQYF. Full variable domain (rest looked up from reference TRBV15 and TRBJ2-5): DAMVIQNPRYQVTQFGKPVTLSCSQTLNHNVMYWYQQKSSQAPKLLFHYYDKDFNNEADTPDNFQSRRPNTSFCFLDIRSPGLGDTAMYLCATGLAGETQYFGPGTRLLVL.

In its sample, this clonotype was seen many times. This chain connects TRBV7-8 to TRBJ2-1, with TRBD1 matching 9 bases. The germline V gene has CDR1 SGHVS and CDR2 FQNEAQ. V lost 5 bases, J lost 7 bases, and 12 bases stayed unmatched. This CDR3 contains 16 residues. Here the CDR3 reads CASSPLPGQGKNEQFF. Written as DNA, the CDR3 is TGTGCCAGCAGCCCCTTGCCCGGACAGGGGAAGAATGAGCAGTTCTTC.

This clonotype appeared many times. V gene TRBV15 combines with J gene TRBJ1-5; 7 positions match TRBD1. After removal of 4 bases from V and 0 bases from J, the junction contained 6 bases not matched to a gene. Germline loops: CDR1 LNHNV, CDR2 YYDKDF (reference sequence). CDR3 size: 16 residues. DNA for the CDR3: TGTGCCACCAGCACGCCTCAGGGGGATAGCAATCAGCCCCAGCATTTT. Protein product: CATSTPQGDSNQPQHF. The full variable domain, with the rest looked up from reference TRBV15 and TRBJ1-5, is DAMVIQNPRYQVTQFGKPVTLSCSQTLNHNVMYWYQQKSSQAPKLLFHYYDKDFNNEADTPDNFQSRRPNTSFCFLDIRSPGLGDTAMYLCATSTPQGDSNQPQHFGDGTRLSIL.

This chain joins TRBV7-9 and TRBJ1-2; 9 bases fit TRBD1. The CDR3 sequence is 14 residues long. CDR1 is SEHNR, CDR2 FQNEAQ, per germline (reference sequence). The V gene end was trimmed by 8 bases and the J gene end by 3 bases; junction bases not matched to a gene: 7. The CDR3 sequence is CASSSQGADYGYTF. For the CDR3, the DNA is TGTGCCAGCTCTTCACAGGGGGCAGACTATGGCTACACCTTC.

This chain connects TRBV24-1 to TRBJ2-3; D might be TRBD1 or TRBD2, each matching 5 bases. Germline V gives CDR1 KGHDR, CDR2 SFDVKD. Trimming cost V 4 bases and J 5 bases, with 15 bases left between them. CDR3 length: 15 amino acids. DNA for the CDR3: TGTGCCACCAGTGAACCGGGACCCACAGGAGATACGCAGTATTTT. This translates into CATSEPGPTGDTQYF.